This T cell receptor beta chain was recovered during a study of identical twins. Each CDR3 protein is one row after TCRdb ran MiXCR on the 5' RACE reads. The table lists approximately 600,000 distinct CDR3 sequences, around a tenth of them singletons. V shed 5 bases and J 2 bases; nucleotides not matched to a gene: 9. The CDR3 consists of 15 residues. Germline lookup yields CDR1 DFQATT and CDR2 SNEGSKA (reference sequence). The data also belong to a second study, concerning yellow fever vaccine responses in identical twins.

The chain employs TRBV20-1 and TRBJ2-1; 7 nucleotides agree with TRBD2. The specimen was PBMCs. The sequence was obtained from a woman aged 18-29 years in good health. CDR3 amino acids: CSAETGTKTYNEQFF. The CDR3 region has the DNA TGCAGTGCTGAGACCGGGACTAAAACCTACAATGAGCAGTTCTTC.